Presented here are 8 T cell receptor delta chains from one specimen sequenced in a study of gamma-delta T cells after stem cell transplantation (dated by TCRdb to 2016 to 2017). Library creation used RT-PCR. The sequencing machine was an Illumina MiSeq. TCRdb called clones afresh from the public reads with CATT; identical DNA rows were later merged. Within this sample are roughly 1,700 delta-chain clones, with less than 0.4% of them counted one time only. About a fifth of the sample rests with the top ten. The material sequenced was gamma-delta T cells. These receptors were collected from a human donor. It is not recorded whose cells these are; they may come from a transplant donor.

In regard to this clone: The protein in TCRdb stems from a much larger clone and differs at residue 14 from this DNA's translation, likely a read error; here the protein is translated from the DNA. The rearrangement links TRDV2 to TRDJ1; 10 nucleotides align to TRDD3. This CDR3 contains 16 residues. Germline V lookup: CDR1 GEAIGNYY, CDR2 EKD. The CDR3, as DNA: TGTGCCTGTGACACCCTGGGGGATAAGACCACCGATAAACCCATCTTT. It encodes CACDTLGDKTTDKPIF.

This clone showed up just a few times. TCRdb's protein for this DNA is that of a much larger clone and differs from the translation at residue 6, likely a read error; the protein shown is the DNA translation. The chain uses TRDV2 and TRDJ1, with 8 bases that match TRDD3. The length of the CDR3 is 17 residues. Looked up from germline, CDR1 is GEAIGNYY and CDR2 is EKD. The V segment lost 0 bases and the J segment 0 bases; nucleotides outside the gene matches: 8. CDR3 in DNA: TGTGCCTGTGACACCATAGGTGGGGGATTAGACACCGATAAACTCATCTTT. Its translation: CACDTIGGGLDTDKLIF.

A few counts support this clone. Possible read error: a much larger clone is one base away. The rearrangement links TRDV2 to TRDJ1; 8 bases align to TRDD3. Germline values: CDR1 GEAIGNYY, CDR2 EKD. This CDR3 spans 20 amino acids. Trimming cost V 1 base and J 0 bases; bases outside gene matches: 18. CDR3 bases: TGTGCCTGTGACACGCTTACACAGCGAACTGGGGGGACGTACACCGATAAACTCATCTTT. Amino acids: CACDTLTQRTGGTYTDKLIF.

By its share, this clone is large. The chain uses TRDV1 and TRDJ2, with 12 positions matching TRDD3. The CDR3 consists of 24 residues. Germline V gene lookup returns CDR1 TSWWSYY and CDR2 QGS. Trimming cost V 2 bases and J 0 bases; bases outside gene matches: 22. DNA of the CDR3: TGTGCTCTTGGGGAAATCCCCTACCTCGAGTCGTACTGGGGGATACCAGCTTTGACAGCACAACTCTTCTTT. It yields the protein CALGEIPYLESYWGIPALTAQLFF.

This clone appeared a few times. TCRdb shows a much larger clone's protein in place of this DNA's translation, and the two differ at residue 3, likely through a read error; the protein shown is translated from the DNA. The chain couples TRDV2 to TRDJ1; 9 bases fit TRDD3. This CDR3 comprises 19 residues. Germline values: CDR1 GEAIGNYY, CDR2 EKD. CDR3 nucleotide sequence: TGTGCCCGTGACACCGTGAGTAGGCCTGGGGGATCCCTCACCGATAAACTCATCTTT. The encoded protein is CARDTVSRPGGSLTDKLIF.

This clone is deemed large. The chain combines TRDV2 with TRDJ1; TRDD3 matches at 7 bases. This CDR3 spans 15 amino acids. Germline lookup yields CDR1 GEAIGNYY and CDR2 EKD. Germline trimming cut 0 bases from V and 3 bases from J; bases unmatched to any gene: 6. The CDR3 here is CACDTLGIMADKLIF. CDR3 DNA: TGTGCCTGTGACACCCTGGGGATAATGGCCGATAAACTCATCTTT.

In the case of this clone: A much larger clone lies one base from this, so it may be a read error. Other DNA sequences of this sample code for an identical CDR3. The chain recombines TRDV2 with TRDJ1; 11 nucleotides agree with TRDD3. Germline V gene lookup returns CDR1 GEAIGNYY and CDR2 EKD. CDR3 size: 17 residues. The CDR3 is CACDTLGDTSNTDKLIF. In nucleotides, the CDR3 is TGTGCCTGCGACACATTGGGGGATACGTCTAACACCGATAAACTCATCTTT.

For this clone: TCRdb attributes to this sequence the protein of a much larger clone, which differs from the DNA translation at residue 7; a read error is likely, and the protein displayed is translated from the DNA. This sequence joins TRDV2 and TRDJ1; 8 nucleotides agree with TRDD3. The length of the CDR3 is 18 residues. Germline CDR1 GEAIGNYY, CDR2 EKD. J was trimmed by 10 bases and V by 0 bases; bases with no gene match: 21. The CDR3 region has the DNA TGTGCCTGTGACACCGTTGTCAGGGTGGGGGATCCCCGGAGAGGACTCATCTTT. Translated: CACDTVVRVGDPRRGLIF.